These 6 T cell receptor beta chains came from one sample sequenced in a study of Ad26.COV2.S vaccination and SARS-CoV-2 variants. Sequencing was performed with immunoSEQ multiplex PCR; in TCRdb, only in-frame clones are kept and a portion is missing. This sample has 430,000 or so clones, with around 90% found just once. Treatment given: roughly 18 received Ad26.COV2.S at low or high dose, single or two shots; about 5 received placebo; per-sample allocation not given. At day 63 after the first vaccine or placebo injection, samples were drawn. The specimen was peripheral blood, collected in a trial of Ad26.COV2.S vaccine versus placebo. These receptors all stem from a person aged 18-65 years who received the Ad26.COV2.S COVID-19 vaccine or a placebo.

This clone was seen a few times. The J gene is TRBJ1-2, the V gene TRBV6-5; 7 nucleotides line up with TRBD1. Germline values: CDR1 MNHEY, CDR2 SVGAGI. The CDR3 sequence is 13 residues long. The trim removed 5 bases at V and 6 bases at J, leaving 6 bases unmatched. CDR3 nucleotides: TGTGCCAGCAGTCCCGGGACAGCCCATGGCTACACCTTC. The encoded protein is CASSPGTAHGYTF.

Here the CDR3 DNA reads TGCGCCAGCAGCCAAACCGGCGAGGAGTTCTACGAGCAGTACTTC. Translating it yields CASSQTGEEFYEQYF. The chain carries TRBV4-1 and TRBJ2-7, with D unclear. The V end lost 2 bases, the J end lost 3 bases, and 14 bases lay between the germline ends. The CDR3 has 15 residues. Germline-derived CDR1 and CDR2 are MGHRA and YSYEKL.

The chain uses TRBV18 and TRBJ1-2; D is unclear. The CDR3 extends over 13 amino acids. CDR1 is KGHSH and CDR2 is LQKENI in the germline V gene. V lost 6 bases, J lost 8 bases, and 16 bases lay in between. CDR3 region: CASSRPEPRGYTF. CDR3 DNA: TGTGCCAGCTCGCGGCCTGAACCAAGAGGCTACACCTTC.

The chain links TRBV6-2 or TRBV6-3 to TRBJ1-5, with 7 positions matching TRBD1. The length of the CDR3 is 14 residues. Germline V CDR1 and CDR2: MNHEY, SVGEGT. J gave up 1 base and V 6 bases, and 3 bases lay outside the gene matches. CDR3 in amino acids: CASSPTGSNQPQHF. CDR3 DNA: TGTGCCAGCAGCCCGACAGGGAGCAATCAGCCCCAGCATTTT.

The chain couples TRBV5-1 to TRBJ1-3; 7 nucleotides agree with TRBD1. Germline V gives CDR1 SGHRS, CDR2 YFSETQ. V shed 4 bases, J shed 0 bases, and the junction held 7 bases outside the gene matches. The CDR3 length is 16 residues. CDR3 protein: CASSPPGQSSGNTIYF. CDR3 in DNA: TGCGCCAGCAGCCCGCCGGGACAGTCCTCTGGAAACACCATATATTTT. The full variable domain, its missing parts supplied by reference TRBV5-1 and TRBJ1-3, is KAGVTQTPRYLIKTRGQQVTLSCSPISGHRSVSWYQQTPGQGLQFLFEYFSETQRNKGNFPGRFSGRQFSNSRSEMNVSTLELGDSALYLCASSPPGQSSGNTIYFGEGSWLTVV.

J is TRBJ2-4 and V is TRBV2; 7 bases are a match to TRBD1. This CDR3 is built from 15 residues. The germline gives CDR1 SNHLY, CDR2 FYNNEI. V dropped 5 bases and J dropped 2; count of bases not matched to a gene: 6. The CDR3 loop reads CASSTRGPSKNIQYF. The CDR3 DNA sequence: TGTGCCAGCAGTACGAGGGGGCCCTCCAAAAACATTCAGTACTTC.